What follows are 9 T cell receptor beta chains derived from one specimen sequenced in a study of T cell clonotyping in hematopoietic cell transplantation. Time point of the sample: recipient sample about 28 days before transplant, after cytoreduction. This table comes from immunoSEQ multiplex PCR, and its TCRdb copy is limited to in-frame clones, with some not included. This sample has about 76,000 clones, with around 96% found just once. Source: peripheral blood mononuclear cells, taken before stem cell transplant. All receptors come from a woman aged 50 to 60 with acute myeloid leukemia. Some clones in this sample may be carry-over from other donors' samples.

The sample holds one count of this clone. The V and J genes are TRBV19 and TRBJ2-2; D remains ambiguous. Per germline, CDR1 LNHDA and CDR2 SQIVND (reference sequence). The CDR3 totals 13 residues. The V end lost 6 bases, the J end lost 1 base, and 6 bases lay between the germline ends. CDR3 loop: CASSYRNTGELFF. CDR3 DNA sequence: TGTGCCAGTAGCTACAGGAACACCGGGGAGCTGTTTTTT.

This chain joins TRBV30 and TRBJ1-5; D unresolved. The CDR3 covers 13 residues. CDR1 is GTSNPN, CDR2 SVGIG, per germline (reference sequence). The V and J ends lost 3 bases and 6 bases respectively, with 12 bases between them. The CDR3 sequence: CAWRKKPGQPQHF. The CDR3 DNA sequence: TGTGCCTGGAGAAAAAAACCCGGTCAGCCCCAGCATTTT.

The chain recombines TRBV14 with TRBJ2-3; D is undetermined. Germline V gives CDR1 SGHDN, CDR2 FVKESK. Trimming took 2 bases from V and 2 from J, leaving 17 bases between them. This CDR3 is 17 amino acids long. CDR3 protein: CASSQRSGLYLTDTQYF. The CDR3 DNA is TGTGCCAGCAGCCAAAGATCAGGCCTCTACCTCACAGATACGCAGTATTTT.

The table lists this clone with a few counts. J is TRBJ2-2 and V is TRBV6-4; the D gene is possibly TRBD1 (5 bases). This CDR3 is 14 amino acids long. V dropped 3 bases and J dropped 3 bases, with 8 bases sitting between them. Germline lookup yields CDR1 MRHNA and CDR2 SNTAGT. The CDR3 DNA follows: TGTGCCAGCAGTGAGGGGCTGGACACCGGGGAGCTGTTTTTT. This translates into CASSEGLDTGELFF.

V usage is TRBV29-1 and J usage is TRBJ1-3; unclear D gene. Trimming removed 3 bases from V and 3 bases from J, with 9 bases in between. CDR1 and CDR2 (germline): SQVTM, ANQGSEA. This CDR3 spans 13 amino acids. The CDR3 protein is CSVESGGGNTIYF. CDR3 coding DNA: TGCAGCGTTGAGAGTGGCGGTGGAAACACCATATATTTT.

The chain carries TRBV6-5 and TRBJ1-4, with unresolved D. The germline V gene has CDR1 MNHEY and CDR2 SVGAGI. Trimming left V 7 bases short and J 7 bases short, with 13 bases between. This CDR3 has 13 residues. The CDR3 here is CASTTRLSEKLFF. The CDR3 coding sequence is TGTGCCAGCACAACAAGGCTCAGTGAAAAACTGTTTTTT.

This clone was observed once. The V and J genes are TRBV4-1 and TRBJ2-7; maybe TRBD2 (7 bases). The CDR3 length is 16 residues. Germline V CDR1 and CDR2: MGHRA, YSYEKL. V was clipped by 0 bases and J by 2 bases, with 14 bases between them. In DNA form, the CDR3 reads TGCGCCAGCAGCCAAGATCGGGGAGGGGGAACCTACGAGCAGTACTTC. This sequence encodes CASSQDRGGGTYEQYF.

V is TRBV27 and J is TRBJ1-6; a possible D gene is TRBD1 (5 bases). CDR3 length: 13 amino acids. Per germline, CDR1 MNHEY and CDR2 SMNVEV (reference sequence). The V end lost 3 bases, the J end lost 10 bases, and 10 bases lay between the germline ends. CDR3 coding DNA: TGTGCCAGCAGTTTTCTCCGGGACTCACCCCTCCACTTT. Protein: CASSFLRDSPLHF.

The DNA for the CDR3 is TGCGCCAGCAGCATGGGCCGTGGGACAGTGGGAGATACGCAGTATTTT. It yields the protein CASSMGRGTVGDTQYF. The V call is TRBV5-1, the J call TRBJ2-3; TRBD1 agrees at 7 bases. CDR1 is SGHRS, CDR2 YFSETQ, per germline. The J segment lost 5 bases and the V segment lost 4 bases, leaving 13 bases of the junction unmatched. The CDR3 loop spans 16 amino acids.